Listed below are T cell receptor beta chains from one sample, sequenced in a study of Ad26.COV2.S vaccination and SARS-CoV-2 variants. This table comes from immunoSEQ multiplex PCR, and its TCRdb copy is limited to in-frame clones, with some not included. The sample lists just over 350,000 clones; 92% were seen once. The material was peripheral blood, obtained after recovery from COVID-19. The receptors here all came from a human donor who had recovered from COVID-19. CDR3s include the opening cysteine and the closing phenylalanine or tryptophan. Each record gives: clone size, J gene, D gene, CDR3 length, V gene, CDR3 DNA, CDR3 protein. D genes are given only for firm matches. Part of the rows lack a size; the others show once, few, many or a class for expanded clones.

size: .; J: TRBJ1-1; D: .; length: 14; V: TRBV4-2; DNA: TGTGCCAGCAGCCAAGGCGACGTGAACACTGAAGCTTTCTTT; CDR3: CASSQGDVNTEAFF
size: .; J: TRBJ2-3; D: TRBD2; length: 15; V: TRBV7-3; DNA: TGTGCCAGCAGCTTAAGCGGGGGGGCATCAGATACGCAGTATTTT; CDR3: CASSLSGGASDTQYF
size: .; J: TRBJ2-4; D: TRBD1; length: 14; V: TRBV19; DNA: TGTGCCAGTAAAGCCGGGGACAGGGAAAACATTCAGTACTTC; CDR3: CASKAGDRENIQYF
size: .; J: TRBJ2-7; D: .; length: 11; V: TRBV20-1; DNA: TGCAGTGCTAGAATGGGCTACGAGCAGTACTTC; CDR3: CSARMGYEQYF
size: .; J: TRBJ2-6; D: .; length: 16; V: TRBV6-4; DNA: TGTGCCAGCAGTGAACAGGCACCCTCTGGGGCCAACGTCCTGACTTTC; CDR3: CASSEQAPSGANVLTF
size: .; J: TRBJ2-7; D: TRBD1; length: 16; V: TRBV3-1/TRBV3-2; DNA: TGTGCCAGCAGCCTTATACCGGGACAGGGAGTCTACGAGCAGTACTTC; CDR3: CASSLIPGQGVYEQYF
size: .; J: TRBJ1-2; D: .; length: 14; V: TRBV3-1/TRBV3-2; DNA: TGTGCCAGCAGCCAAGATGGAGGGGGTGTCGGCTACACCTTC; CDR3: CASSQDGGGVGYTF
size: .; J: TRBJ1-2; D: .; length: 14; V: TRBV13; DNA: TGTGCCAGCAGCTTAGGCACAGGGAACTATGGCTACACCTTC; CDR3: CASSLGTGNYGYTF
size: .; J: TRBJ1-1; D: .; length: 13; V: TRBV6-5; DNA: TGTGCCAGCAGATCCAAGGGGAACACTGAAGCTTTCTTT; CDR3: CASRSKGNTEAFF
size: .; J: TRBJ2-2; D: .; length: 14; V: TRBV5-1; DNA: TGCGCCAGCAGCTTCTCCACCAACACCGGGGAGCTGTTTTTT; CDR3: CASSFSTNTGELFF
size: .; J: TRBJ1-2; D: .; length: 16; V: TRBV7-9; DNA: TGTGCCAGCAGCTGGGCCAGGGGAAAGGGTGACTATGGCTACACCTTC; CDR3: CASSWARGKGDYGYTF
size: once; J: TRBJ1-5; D: .; length: 13; V: TRBV7-9; DNA: TGTGCCAGCAGCTTGGGGTTTGTTCAGCCCCAGCATTTT; CDR3: CASSLGFVQPQHF
size: .; J: TRBJ2-6; D: .; length: 17; V: TRBV7-7; DNA: TGTGCCAGCAGCCCCCTTGGTGAAATCTCTGGGGCCAACGTCCTGACTTTC; CDR3: CASSPLGEISGANVLTF
size: .; J: TRBJ1-3; D: .; length: 12; V: TRBV6-5; DNA: TGTGCCAGCACCTCTGATGGAAACACCATATATTTT; CDR3: CASTSDGNTIYF
size: .; J: TRBJ1-2; D: .; length: 15; V: TRBV4-1; DNA: TGCGCCAGCAGCCAAGACAGGGCGTCCAACTATGGCTACACCTTC; CDR3: CASSQDRASNYGYTF
size: .; J: TRBJ1-5; D: .; length: 16; V: TRBV27; DNA: TGTGCCAGCAGTTTGTTCGCCGGGGGGAGCAATCAGCCCCAGCATTTT; CDR3: CASSLFAGGSNQPQHF
size: .; J: TRBJ1-3; D: .; length: 16; V: TRBV6-5; DNA: TGTGCCAGCAGTTACCGGGACATAAGCTCTGGAAACACCATATATTTT; CDR3: CASSYRDISSGNTIYF
size: .; J: TRBJ1-4; D: TRBD1; length: 14; V: TRBV27; DNA: TGTGCCAGCAGTCAGACAGGGGTTGGCGAAAAACTGTTTTTT; CDR3: CASSQTGVGEKLFF
size: .; J: TRBJ2-5; D: .; length: 11; V: TRBV5-1; DNA: TGCGCCAGCAGCAACCAAGAGACCCAGTACTTC; CDR3: CASSNQETQYF
size: .; J: TRBJ2-1; D: TRBD1; length: 15; V: TRBV18; DNA: TGTGCCAGCTCACCTGGGGCGGACAGGGTCAATGAGCAGTTCTTC; CDR3: CASSPGADRVNEQFF
size: .; J: TRBJ2-5; D: TRBD1; length: 19; V: TRBV27; DNA: TGTGCCAGCAGTCCATACCCTACGCCAGGGGGTCCGAGGGGGGAGACCCAGTACTTC; CDR3: CASSPYPTPGGPRGETQYF
size: once; J: TRBJ1-3; D: .; length: 14; V: TRBV5-6; DNA: TGTGCCAGCGTATCGGGGTATAGCGGAAACACCATATATTTT; CDR3: CASVSGYSGNTIYF
size: .; J: TRBJ2-1; D: .; length: 13; V: TRBV27; DNA: TGTGCCAGCAATACCGGGACTTACAATGAGCAGTTCTTC; CDR3: CASNTGTYNEQFF
size: .; J: TRBJ2-7; D: TRBD2; length: 14; V: TRBV7-3; DNA: TGTGCCAGCAGGGTGACTAGCGATTCCGACGAGCAGTACTTC; CDR3: CASRVTSDSDEQYF
size: .; J: TRBJ2-5; D: TRBD2; length: 19; V: TRBV19; DNA: TGTGCCAGTAGTATATTGGGGGGACTAGCGGGCCAAATCCAAGAGACCCAGTACTTC; CDR3: CASSILGGLAGQIQETQYF
size: .; J: TRBJ2-7; D: .; length: 14; V: TRBV2; DNA: TGTGCCAGCCAGAGTGGGATGGGAACGGACGAGCAGTACTTC; CDR3: CASQSGMGTDEQYF
size: .; J: TRBJ1-5; D: .; length: 15; V: TRBV19; DNA: TGTGCCAGTAGTATAACCTCTCCCAGCAATCAGCCCCAGCATTTT; CDR3: CASSITSPSNQPQHF
size: once; J: TRBJ2-7; D: .; length: 13; V: TRBV11-2; DNA: TGTGCCAGCAGCTTCAGACAGTACTACGAGCAGTACTTC; CDR3: CASSFRQYYEQYF
size: .; J: TRBJ1-1; D: .; length: 13; V: TRBV6-5; DNA: TGTGCCAGCAGTTACGGGCCAAACACTGAAGCTTTCTTT; CDR3: CASSYGPNTEAFF
size: .; J: TRBJ2-5; D: .; length: 13; V: TRBV7-9; DNA: TGTGCCAGCAGCGGGGGTTGGGTGGAGACCCAGTACTTC; CDR3: CASSGGWVETQYF
size: .; J: TRBJ2-1; D: .; length: 12; V: TRBV27; DNA: TGTGCCAGCAGTCTCGACCCACCGTCCCTCTTCTTC; CDR3: CASSLDPPSLFF
size: .; J: TRBJ1-4; D: TRBD1; length: 16; V: TRBV6-4; DNA: TGTGCCAGCAGTGGAGACGGGACAGGCAGGGATGAAAAACTGTTTTTT; CDR3: CASSGDGTGRDEKLFF
size: .; J: TRBJ2-1; D: .; length: 16; V: TRBV19; DNA: TGTGCCAGTAGTATGTCCCCCTCCGTGGGGGTGGATGAGCAGTTCTTC; CDR3: CASSMSPSVGVDEQFF
size: .; J: TRBJ1-2; D: .; length: 12; V: TRBV29-1; DNA: TGCAGCGTTGTTTATCTAAACTATGGCTACACCTTC; CDR3: CSVVYLNYGYTF
size: .; J: TRBJ1-1; D: .; length: 12; V: TRBV7-9; DNA: TGTGCCAGCAGCTTCGGGCCCACTGAAGCTTTCTTT; CDR3: CASSFGPTEAFF
size: few; J: TRBJ1-2; D: .; length: 12; V: TRBV2; DNA: TGTGCCAGCAGGCGCAGGGGCTATGGCTACACCTTC; CDR3: CASRRRGYGYTF
size: .; J: TRBJ1-5; D: TRBD1; length: 16; V: TRBV19; DNA: TGTGCCAGTAGTAGAAGACAGGGTTGGGGCAATCAGCCCCAGCATTTT; CDR3: CASSRRQGWGNQPQHF
size: .; J: TRBJ2-3; D: .; length: 15; V: TRBV7-9; DNA: TGTGCCAGCAGCTCGACTAGTCCACCTAGGGATACGCAGTATTTT; CDR3: CASSSTSPPRDTQYF